These 18 T cell receptor beta chains share one sample of origin, sequenced in a study of blood T cell repertoires in COVID-19. TCRdb keeps only in-frame clones here, not all; method: immunoSEQ multiplex PCR. The data contain 200,000 to 250,000 clones, 85% to 90% of them singletons. Sequencing was done on a sample of PBMCs or T cells enriched from blood (not recorded which). These receptors all come from a woman aged 50 to 65 in a cohort exposed to, infected with or recovered from COVID-19 (not recorded which).

The chain is built from TRBV12-3 or TRBV12-4 and TRBJ1-2, with D possibly TRBD1 on 6 matching bases. V was pared by 5 bases and J by 5 bases, with 9 bases between. The CDR3 sequence is 12 residues long. CDR3 sequence (DNA): TGTGCCAGCAGTCCAGGGGTTTATGGCTACACCTTC. Its translation is CASSPGVYGYTF.

The V and J genes are TRBV2 and TRBJ1-1; TRBD1 aligns across 8 bases. V lost 6 bases, J lost 0 bases, and 9 bases stayed unmatched. Germline lookup yields CDR1 SNHLY and CDR2 FYNNEI. The CDR3 covers 16 residues. DNA for the CDR3: TGTGCCAGCAGAAATTCCGAGGACAGGGTGAACACTGAAGCTTTCTTT. Its translation: CASRNSEDRVNTEAFF. Based on the CDR3 plus reference TRBV2 and TRBJ1-1, the full variable domain is EPEVTQTPSHQVTQMGQEVILRCVPISNHLYFYWYRQILGQKVEFLVSFYNNEISEKSEIFDDQFSVERPDGSNFTLKIRSTKLEDSAMYFCASRNSEDRVNTEAFFGQGTRLTVV.

The rearrangement uses TRBV24-1 and TRBJ1-5; D is ambiguous. Trimming left V 7 bases short and J 6 bases short, with 12 bases between. Germline V gene sequence: CDR1 KGHDR, CDR2 SFDVKD. This CDR3 region has 13 residues. For the CDR3, the DNA is TGTGCCACCAGCTCCTTGTCCGGTCAGCCCCAGCATTTT. It yields the protein CATSSLSGQPQHF.

The chain employs TRBV7-2 and TRBJ1-3; D may be TRBD1 (6 bases). From germline, CDR1 is SGHTA and CDR2 FQGNSA. Between the trimmed V and J ends, which lost 3 bases and 0 bases, there was a span of 9 bases. The CDR3 contains 15 residues. The CDR3 region has the DNA TGTGCCAGCAGCTTGACAGGAGACTCTGGAAACACCATATATTTT. Residues: CASSLTGDSGNTIYF. The full variable domain, rest sourced from reference TRBV7-2 and TRBJ1-3, is GAGVSQSPSNKVTEKGKDVELRCDPISGHTALYWYRQSLGQGLEFLIYFQGNSAPDKSGLPSDRFSAERTGGSVSTLTIQRTQQEDSAVYLCASSLTGDSGNTIYFGEGSWLTVV.

The rearrangement links TRBV27 to TRBJ1-5; 8 bases align to TRBD1. This CDR3 region has 18 residues. Trimming removed 5 bases from V and 2 bases from J; junction bases left unmatched: 14. Germline CDR1 and CDR2: MNHEY and SMNVEV (reference sequence). The CDR3 DNA sequence: TGTGCCAGCAGTCCCCGACAGGGGTGGGGGCAGGGCAATCAGCCCCAGCATTTT. Translating gives CASSPRQGWGQGNQPQHF.

This clone appeared once. The rearrangement links TRBV28 to TRBJ1-5; D might be TRBD1 (6 bases). The V and J ends lost 5 bases and 1 base respectively, with 15 bases between them. Germline lookup yields CDR1 MDHEN and CDR2 SYDVKM. The length of the CDR3 is 16 residues. The CDR3 sequence is CASSHRGQGSNQPQHF. The DNA for the CDR3 is TGTGCCAGCAGTCACCGGGGTCAGGGGAGCAATCAGCCCCAGCATTTT. Together with reference TRBV28 and TRBJ1-5, the CDR3 gives the full variable domain: DVKVTQSSRYLVKRTGEKVFLECVQDMDHENMFWYRQDPGLGLRLIYFSYDVKMKEKGDIPEGYSVSREKKERFSLILESASTNQTSMYLCASSHRGQGSNQPQHFGDGTRLSIL.

To note about this clone: The germline gene is not matched at one end of the junction; a read error may be the cause. The chain carries TRBV3-1 (or the pseudogene TRBV3-2) and TRBJ2-3, with D possibly being TRBD2 (5 bases). The CDR3 is made up of 12 amino acids. From germline, CDR1 is LGHDT and CDR2 YNNKEL (reference sequence). The CDR3 is CASSQDPGARDF. The CDR3, as DNA: TGTGCCAGCAGCCAAGACCCGGGCGCGAGGGATTTT.

This clone appeared a single time. CDR3 sequence reads: CASRAGEDSPLHF. CDR3 nucleotides: TGTGCCAGCAGGGCAGGGGAAGATTCACCCCTCCACTTT. The V call is TRBV2, the J call TRBJ1-6, with D possibly being TRBD1 (6 bases). Trimming took 6 bases from V and 8 from J, leaving 11 bases between them. Germline CDR1 SNHLY, CDR2 FYNNEI. This CDR3 is built from 13 residues.

The V call is TRBV13, the J call TRBJ2-3; unclear D gene. This CDR3 has 14 amino acids. Germline V gene data show CDR1 as PRHDT and CDR2 as FYEKMQ (reference sequence). The V and J ends lost 4 bases and 4 bases respectively, with 12 bases between them. This CDR3 is CASSSRWFADTQYF. The CDR3 DNA reads as TGTGCCAGCAGCTCGCGATGGTTCGCAGATACGCAGTATTTT.

This rearrangement joins TRBV6-1 to TRBJ2-3; D is undetermined. There are 14 residues in the CDR3. Between the trimmed V and J ends, which lost 0 bases and 2 bases, there was a span of 6 bases. The germline V gene has CDR1 MNHNS and CDR2 SASEGT. Here the CDR3 reads CASSEAGYTDTQYF. The CDR3 nucleotides read TGTGCCAGCAGTGAAGCCGGGTACACAGATACGCAGTATTTT.

This chain connects TRBV28 to TRBJ1-2; TRBD1 might be the D (6 bases). V was pared by 1 base and J by 4 bases, with 19 bases between. This CDR3 has 17 amino acids. From germline, CDR1 is MDHEN and CDR2 SYDVKM. The CDR3 loop reads CASSLFLNRALVYGYTF. CDR3 DNA sequence: TGTGCCAGCAGTTTATTCCTCAACAGGGCGCTAGTCTATGGCTACACCTTC.

This chain joins TRBV2 and TRBJ2-7, with 8 nucleotides matching TRBD1. With V trimmed by 7 bases and J by 4 bases, 6 bases remained unmatched. In germline, CDR1 is SNHLY, CDR2 FYNNEI. The CDR3 is made up of 13 amino acids. The DNA of the CDR3 is TGTGCCAGCACAGGGACAGGAGTGTACGAGCAGTACTTC. It specifies CASTGTGVYEQYF. Using reference TRBV2 and TRBJ2-7 for the parts outside the CDR3, the full variable domain is EPEVTQTPSHQVTQMGQEVILRCVPISNHLYFYWYRQILGQKVEFLVSFYNNEISEKSEIFDDQFSVERPDGSNFTLKIRSTKLEDSAMYFCASTGTGVYEQYFGPGTRLTVT.

The rearrangement links TRBV5-8 to TRBJ2-6, with TRBD1 matching over 8 bases. Trimming at V came to 2 bases and at J to 0 bases, leaving 4 bases not matched to a gene. The CDR3 consists of 17 residues. Germline V gives CDR1 SGHTS, CDR2 YDEGEE. This chain's CDR3 is CASSFGRGPSGANVLTF. The DNA of the CDR3 is TGTGCCAGCAGCTTTGGCAGGGGGCCCTCTGGGGCCAACGTCCTGACTTTC.

The rearrangement joins TRBV6-5 to TRBJ2-1, with D possibly being TRBD2 (6 bases). This CDR3 region has 15 residues. The ends were cut back, 2 bases at V and 4 bases at J, with 12 bases in the middle. CDR1 is MNHEY and CDR2 is SVGAGI in the germline V gene. CDR3 nucleotide sequence: TGTGCCAGCAGTTACGGGGGGACTTCATACAATGAGCAGTTCTTC. Its translation is CASSYGGTSYNEQFF.

The CDR3 nucleotides are TGCGCCAGCAGTCAATCAATGAGGGCGCAGTATTTT. It encodes CASSQSMRAQYF. The V gene is TRBV23-1, the J gene TRBJ2-3, with D possibly being TRBD2 (5 bases). TRBV23-1 is an ORF, and what it does is uncertain. The germline V and J ends were trimmed by 0 bases and 10 bases, with 8 bases remaining between them. There are 12 residues in the CDR3.

The chain uses TRBV4-1 and TRBJ2-1; TRBD1 is a possible D gene (5 bases). The germline V gene has CDR1 MGHRA and CDR2 YSYEKL. Trimming stripped 2 bases from V and 8 bases from J, with 22 bases between. This CDR3 has 17 amino acids. The CDR3 region is CASSQKPSSRVLDEQFF. CDR3 bases: TGCGCCAGCAGCCAAAAACCTTCGAGCAGGGTTCTGGATGAGCAGTTCTTC.

This chain uses TRBV24-1 with TRBJ2-5, with a weak D call TRBD2 (7 bases). The CDR3 sequence is 15 residues long. Trimming removed 3 bases at V and 4 bases at J, with 14 bases between. Germline V lookup: CDR1 KGHDR, CDR2 SFDVKD. CDR3 sequence (DNA): TGTGCCACCAGTGATATAGGGGGGGCTGGAGAGACCCAGTACTTC. As protein: CATSDIGGAGETQYF.

The CDR3 DNA is TGTGCCAGCAGCGCCAACTCGGATCAGCCCCAGCATTTT. It encodes CASSANSDQPQHF. The chain joins TRBV9 to TRBJ1-5; D gene unclear. The germline gives CDR1 SGDLS, CDR2 YYNGEE. The CDR3 runs 13 residues. Trimming took 3 bases from V and 5 from J, leaving 9 bases between them.